The 30 T cell receptor beta chains below come from one sample, sequenced in a study of B cell selection in AIRE deficiency (dated by TCRdb to about 2019). For sorting, conventional CD4 T cells were defined as CD4+CD127+ cells. Library prep was done by the immunoSEQ multiplex PCR assay. The immuneACCESS repertoire file appears here via TCRdb, limited to in-frame rearrangements. These files lack a portion of the clones; in checked studies, under half of the deficit traces to unresolved V genes, and the cause of the others is not known. The sample data list roughly 23,000 clones, and roughly 98% of these were observed just once. The ten largest clones represent about 0.2% of the sample. Material for sequencing was conventional CD4+ T cells sorted from PBMCs. Source of these receptors: a human donor with AIRE deficiency.

The chain is built from TRBV19 and TRBJ2-3; 7 bases are shared with TRBD2. V was pared by 5 bases and J by 6 bases, with 14 bases of the junction left unmatched. Germline values: CDR1 LNHDA, CDR2 SQIVND (reference sequence). The CDR3 sequence is 16 residues long. CDR3 sequence (DNA): TGTGCCAGTAGTTTGAGCGGGAACAGCCATTGGGATACGCAGTATTTT. This codes for CASSLSGNSHWDTQYF.

This chain connects TRBV4-1 to TRBJ2-2; no firm D call. Germline CDR1 reads MGHRA; CDR2 reads YSYEKL. CDR3 length: 11 amino acids. Trimming removed 4 bases from V and 6 bases from J, with 3 bases in between. CDR3 in amino acids: CASSRAGELFF. For the CDR3, the DNA is TGCGCCAGCAGCCGGGCCGGGGAGCTGTTTTTT.

The CDR3 DNA reads TGTGCCAGCAGTTTATCCTCCCGACTAGTGGGTAATGAGCAGTTCTTC. Its translation is CASSLSSRLVGNEQFF. The chain couples TRBV27 to TRBJ2-1, with D possibly matching TRBD2 (6 bases). Germline V gene data show CDR1 as MNHEY and CDR2 as SMNVEV (reference sequence). Trimming removed 0 bases from V and 7 bases from J, with 16 bases in between. The CDR3 has 16 amino acids.

The chain combines TRBV7-8 with TRBJ2-3, with TRBD2 matching over 9 bases. The J segment lost 2 bases and the V segment lost 0 bases, leaving 6 bases of the junction unmatched. This CDR3 spans 17 amino acids. The germline gives CDR1 SGHVS, CDR2 FQNEAQ. The CDR3 region has the DNA TGTGCCAGCAGCTTAGCCCGTACTAGCGGGCCCACAGATACGCAGTATTTT. Translated: CASSLARTSGPTDTQYF. Drawing the rest from reference TRBV7-8 and TRBJ2-3, the complete variable domain is GAGVSQSPRYKVAKRGQDVALRCDPISGHVSLFWYQQALGQGPEFLTYFQNEAQLDKSGLPSDRFFAERPEGSVSTLKIQRTQQEDSAVYLCASSLARTSGPTDTQYFGPGTRLTVL.

DNA for the CDR3: TGTGCCTGGAGTCAAAGGACAGGGAACACTGAAGCTTTCTTT. This sequence encodes CAWSQRTGNTEAFF. J is TRBJ1-1 and V is TRBV30, with TRBD1 matching over 7 bases. CDR1 GTSNPN and CDR2 SVGIG come from the germline V gene (reference sequence). The CDR3 contains 14 residues. J gave up 1 base and V 2 bases, and 4 bases lay outside the gene matches.

The chain couples TRBV28 to TRBJ1-2; D ambiguous. With 3 bases removed from V and 2 bases from J, the gap between germline ends came to 7 bases. CDR1 is MDHEN and CDR2 is SYDVKM in the germline V gene. This CDR3 contains 13 residues. The chain's CDR3 is CASSFTLNYGYTF. The CDR3 bases are TGTGCCAGCAGTTTCACGTTGAACTATGGCTACACCTTC.

The CDR3 sequence is CASSYKGDSPLHF. Written as DNA, the CDR3 is TGTGCCAGCAGCTACAAGGGGGATTCACCCCTCCACTTT. The V gene is TRBV7-2, the J gene TRBJ1-6, with a tentative D call TRBD1 (6 bases). The CDR3 loop spans 13 amino acids. Trimming cost V 4 bases and J 8 bases, with 9 bases left between them. The V gene's germline CDR1 is SGHTA and CDR2 FQGNSA.

This clone was counted a single time. This chain connects TRBV11-3 to TRBJ2-7, with TRBD2 identical over 8 bases. The V segment lost 5 bases and the J segment 4 bases; nucleotides outside the gene matches: 7. Germline V gene sequence: CDR1 SGHNT, CDR2 YENEEA. The CDR3 runs 14 residues. CDR3 in amino acids: CASSQEAGAYEQYF. CDR3 sequence (DNA): TGTGCCAGCAGCCAAGAAGCGGGAGCGTACGAGCAGTACTTC.

CDR3 loop: CAISGTGDNSPLHF. CDR3 coding DNA: TGTGCCATCAGCGGGACAGGCGATAATTCACCCCTCCACTTT. This chain connects TRBV10-3 to TRBJ1-6, with 8 bases lining up with TRBD1. This CDR3 has 14 amino acids. V shed 6 bases, J shed 5 bases, and the junction held 3 bases outside the gene matches. Germline-derived CDR1 and CDR2 are ENHRY and SYGVKD.

The rearrangement joins TRBV7-8 to TRBJ2-5; TRBD1 is a possible D gene (6 bases). Trimming left V 5 bases short and J 2 bases short, with 18 bases between. Germline V gene lookup returns CDR1 SGHVS and CDR2 FQNEAQ. The CDR3 loop spans 16 amino acids. CDR3 nucleotide sequence: TGTGCCAGCAGCCCCTTACTGGACAGAAGACAAGAGACCCAGTACTTC. As protein: CASSPLLDRRQETQYF.

The chain's CDR3 is CASSNQGGETQYF. The CDR3 DNA is TGTGCCAGCAGCAACCAAGGTGGGGAGACCCAGTACTTC. The chain links TRBV7-2 to TRBJ2-5; no firm D call. Looked up from germline, CDR1 is SGHTA and CDR2 is FQGNSA. With 5 bases removed from V and 5 bases from J, the gap between germline ends came to 12 bases. The CDR3 loop spans 13 amino acids.

The rearrangement joins TRBV7-9 to TRBJ2-4, with 10 bases fitting TRBD2. Germline values: CDR1 SEHNR, CDR2 FQNEAQ (reference sequence). Germline trimming cut 2 bases from V and 0 bases from J; bases unmatched to any gene: 4. The CDR3 spans 17 residues. The CDR3 DNA follows: TGTGCCAGCAGCTTATATACTAGCGGGATAGCCAAAAACATTCAGTACTTC. This codes for CASSLYTSGIAKNIQYF.

In regard to this clone: Compared with germline, one end of the junction differs, possibly owing to a read error. Other DNA sequences of this sample code for an identical CDR3. This chain joins TRBV11-2 and TRBJ1-5; D gene ambiguous. Germline assignment: CDR1 SGHAT and CDR2 FQNNGV. The CDR3 length is 13 residues. For the CDR3, the DNA is TGCGCCAGCAGCTTAGCTGGCAATCAGCCCCAGCATTTT. Translating gives CASSLAGNQPQHF.

The chain has TRBV11-3 and TRBJ1-6; 10 nucleotides match TRBD1. CDR1 is SGHNT, CDR2 YENEEA, per germline. The CDR3 is 14 amino acids. The V gene end was trimmed by 4 bases and the J gene end by 9 bases; junction bases not matched to a gene: 3. The CDR3 bases are TGTGCCAGCAGCTCCGGACAGGGGGGTTCACCCCTCCACTTT. Protein: CASSSGQGGSPLHF.

The V call is TRBV5-4, the J call TRBJ2-1; D might be TRBD2 (6 bases). CDR1 is SGHNT and CDR2 is YYREEE in the germline V gene (reference sequence). This CDR3 region has 15 residues. Trimming removed 6 bases from V and 8 bases from J, with 21 bases in between. CDR3 DNA: TGTGCCAGCACCGACCCCAGGAGGGGTTTGGATGAGCAGTTCTTC. Translation: CASTDPRRGLDEQFF.

This clone is a singleton in its sample. The chain uses TRBV6-4 and TRBJ2-7, with 14 bases that match TRBD2. CDR3 size: 19 residues. Germline CDR1 is MRHNA and CDR2 is SNTAGT. The ends lost 4 bases at V and 1 base at J; junction bases unmatched: 12. The CDR3 nucleotides are TGTGCCAGCAGTGGGCGTAGGGGACTAGCGGGAGAGAGGTCCTACGAGCAGTACTTC. It is translated as CASSGRRGLAGERSYEQYF.

Regarding this clone: One junction end disagrees with the germline gene, perhaps due to a read error. This rearrangement joins TRBV6-1 to TRBJ2-7, with 10 nucleotides matching TRBD1. The CDR3 covers 15 residues. CDR1 is MNHNS and CDR2 is SASEGT in the germline V gene. Written as DNA, the CDR3 is TGTGCCAGCAGCGAAGCGGGGACAGGGGCTTACGAGCAGTACTTC. Its protein is CASSEAGTGAYEQYF.

This chain connects TRBV28 to TRBJ2-5; TRBD1 matches 11 bases. The J call is uncertain, as TRBJ2-7 better fits the DNA end. The CDR3 is made up of 16 amino acids. Per the germline V gene, CDR1 is MDHEN and CDR2 is SYDVKM. CDR3 sequence: CASSGQGALLIYEQYF. For the CDR3, the DNA is TGTGCCAGCAGTGGACAGGGGGCGCTTCTCATCTACGAGCAGTACTTC.

The V and J genes are TRBV4-1 and TRBJ2-2, with D tentatively TRBD2 (6 bases). From germline, CDR1 is MGHRA and CDR2 YSYEKL. The CDR3 extends over 17 amino acids. With 3 bases removed from V and 3 bases from J, the gap between germline ends came to 17 bases. The CDR3 sequence: CASSHQWLAHYTGELFF. The DNA of the CDR3 is TGCGCCAGCAGCCACCAGTGGCTAGCGCATTACACCGGGGAGCTGTTTTTT.

The V and J genes are TRBV12-5 and TRBJ1-1; D gene unclear. Germline V gives CDR1 LGHNT, CDR2 FRNRAP. The V end lost 2 bases, the J end lost 3 bases, and 7 bases lay between the germline ends. The CDR3 is made up of 13 amino acids. The CDR3 sequence: CASGLNGDTEAFF. In DNA form, the CDR3 reads TGTGCTAGTGGTTTGAACGGGGACACTGAAGCTTTCTTT.

The V and J genes are TRBV28 and TRBJ1-4, with a possible D match to TRBD1 (5 bases). Germline-derived CDR1 and CDR2 are MDHEN and SYDVKM. The CDR3 has 16 residues. The V gene lost 5 bases and the J gene lost 3 bases, with 16 bases spanning the gap. As DNA, the CDR3 is TGTGCCAGCAGTCCGCCCCGCAGGGCCCCTAATGAAAAACTGTTTTTT. Its protein is CASSPPRRAPNEKLFF.

This clone has only one observation. This rearrangement joins TRBV4-3 to TRBJ2-1, with D possibly TRBD1 on 6 matching bases. Germline assignment: CDR1 LGHNA and CDR2 YSLEER. Trimming took off 0 bases at V and 7 bases at J, with 19 bases between the two ends. CDR3 length: 17 amino acids. DNA of the CDR3: TGCGCCAGCAGCCAAGAGATAACGCAAGGGGGTAGGAATGAGCAGTTCTTC. It yields the protein CASSQEITQGGRNEQFF.

The chain couples TRBV5-5 to TRBJ1-5, with TRBD1 identical over 11 bases. There are 15 residues in the CDR3. V was clipped by 4 bases and J by 3 bases; unmatched bases: 3. Germline V lookup: CDR1 SGHKS, CDR2 YYEKEE (reference sequence). The CDR3 loop is CASSGTGGNNQPQHF. The CDR3 nucleotides are TGTGCCAGCAGCGGGACAGGGGGGAACAATCAGCCCCAGCATTTT.

The chain joins TRBV10-3 to TRBJ1-5; D is ambiguous. Germline CDR1 is ENHRY and CDR2 is SYGVKD. V lost 3 bases, J lost 0 bases, and 6 bases lay in between. This CDR3 has 14 residues. The CDR3 sequence: CAISDGYSNQPQHF. For the CDR3, the DNA is TGTGCCATCAGTGACGGTTATAGCAATCAGCCCCAGCATTTT.

J is TRBJ2-7 and V is TRBV6-6; a possible D gene is TRBD1 (6 bases). Germline CDR1 is MNHNY and CDR2 is SVGAGI (reference sequence). V was shortened by 2 bases and J by 8 bases, with 16 bases between the two germline ends. The CDR3 contains 14 residues. CDR3 sequence: CASSYQAKQGQQYF. CDR3 nucleotide sequence: TGTGCCAGCAGTTACCAGGCCAAGCAGGGGCAGCAGTACTTC.

V is TRBV11-1 and J is TRBJ2-2; D possibly corresponds to TRBD2 (6 bases). CDR1 is SGHAT, CDR2 FQDESV, per germline (reference sequence). V lost 1 base, J lost 7 bases, and 10 bases lay in between. CDR3 length: 14 amino acids. The chain's CDR3 is CASSLVSAGGELFF. CDR3 bases: TGTGCCAGCAGCTTAGTATCAGCGGGCGGGGAGCTGTTTTTT.

V gene TRBV6-6 combines with J gene TRBJ1-4; D is unresolved. The CDR3 has 16 amino acids. Germline-derived CDR1 and CDR2 are MNHNY and SVGAGI (reference sequence). The ends were cut back, 3 bases at V and 0 bases at J, with 11 bases in the middle. The CDR3 sequence is CASSYGLGTTNEKLFF. CDR3 nucleotide sequence: TGTGCCAGCAGTTATGGGTTGGGGACAACTAATGAAAAACTGTTTTTT.

J is TRBJ2-7 and V is TRBV11-2; a possible D gene is TRBD2 (5 bases). CDR3 length equals 15 residues. The germline gives CDR1 SGHAT, CDR2 FQNNGV. The V end lost 1 base, the J end lost 3 bases, and 13 bases lay between the germline ends. This CDR3 is CASSLVPGSSYEQYF. Written as DNA, the CDR3 is TGTGCCAGCAGCTTAGTTCCGGGATCGAGCTACGAGCAGTACTTC.

The rearrangement joins TRBV6-6 to TRBJ2-7, with TRBD1 as a possible D gene (5 bases). Trimming pared 5 bases from V and 5 bases from J, leaving 10 bases between. The CDR3 is 12 residues long. Germline V CDR1 and CDR2: MNHNY, SVGAGI (reference sequence). The CDR3: CASSPREDEQYF. The CDR3 DNA follows: TGTGCCAGCAGTCCCAGGGAAGACGAGCAGTACTTC.

The chain recombines TRBV6-4 with TRBJ2-3, with TRBD1 matching 7 bases. J was trimmed by 2 bases and V by 6 bases; bases with no gene match: 5. Germline values: CDR1 MRHNA, CDR2 SNTAGT. This CDR3 contains 14 residues. CDR3 in amino acids: CASRKGQPTDTQYF. CDR3 nucleotides: TGTGCCAGCAGGAAGGGACAGCCCACAGATACGCAGTATTTT.